Here is one T cell receptor (beta chain) with its context. Its specificity is unknown. Germline loops: CDR1 SGHTA, CDR2 FQGTGA. V lost 0 bases and J lost 5, with 7 bases in between. CDR3 length equals 13 residues. This sample is drawn from a study of T cells after yellow fever vaccination. Study results and limitations: Once the booster was given, most primary-vaccination clones reappeared, at around 96% for CD4 and around 90% for CD8. Abundant clonotypes from the bulk population could get into FACS-sorted repertoires as contaminants. A faster peak, day 5 versus 15, was reached by the weaker secondary response.

TCRdb passed the 5' RACE reads through MiXCR, listing each CDR3 protein once. Among roughly 300,000 distinct CDR3 sequences listed, approximately 7% were seen once. The V call is TRBV7-3, the J call TRBJ1-1, with unresolved D. The sample in question was PBMCs, obtained around 45 days after the first yellow fever vaccination. The sequence came from a man younger than 30 who received the YFV17D yellow fever vaccine. The CDR3 sequence: CASSLTWETEAFF. CDR3 sequence (DNA): TGTGCCAGCAGCTTAACATGGGAGACTGAAGCTTTCTTT.